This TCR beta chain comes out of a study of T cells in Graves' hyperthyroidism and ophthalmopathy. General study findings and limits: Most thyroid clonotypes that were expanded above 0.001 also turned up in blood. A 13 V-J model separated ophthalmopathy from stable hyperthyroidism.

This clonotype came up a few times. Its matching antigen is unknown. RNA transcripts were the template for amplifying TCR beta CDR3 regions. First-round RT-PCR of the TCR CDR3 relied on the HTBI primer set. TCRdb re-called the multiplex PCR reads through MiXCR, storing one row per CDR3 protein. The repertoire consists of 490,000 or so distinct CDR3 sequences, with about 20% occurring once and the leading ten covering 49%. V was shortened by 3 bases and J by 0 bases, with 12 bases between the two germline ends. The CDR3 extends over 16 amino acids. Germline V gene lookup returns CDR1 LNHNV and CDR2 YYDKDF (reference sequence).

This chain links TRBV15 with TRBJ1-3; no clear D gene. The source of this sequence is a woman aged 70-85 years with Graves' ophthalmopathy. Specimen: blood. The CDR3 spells CATSRVAGLSGNTIYF. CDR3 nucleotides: TGTGCCACCAGCAGGGTAGCCGGGCTCTCTGGAAACACCATATATTTT.